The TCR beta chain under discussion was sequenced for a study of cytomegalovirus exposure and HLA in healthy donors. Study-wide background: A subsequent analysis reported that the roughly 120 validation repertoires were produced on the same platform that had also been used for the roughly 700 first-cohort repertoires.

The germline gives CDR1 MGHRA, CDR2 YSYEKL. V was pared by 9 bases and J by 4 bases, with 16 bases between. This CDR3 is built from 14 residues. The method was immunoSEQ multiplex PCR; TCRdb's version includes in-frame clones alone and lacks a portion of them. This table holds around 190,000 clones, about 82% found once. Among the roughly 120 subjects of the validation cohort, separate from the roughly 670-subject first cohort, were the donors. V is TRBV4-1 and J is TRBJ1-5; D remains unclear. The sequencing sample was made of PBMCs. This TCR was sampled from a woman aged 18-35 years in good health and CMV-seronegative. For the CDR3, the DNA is TGCGCCAGGAATTTAGGCGGTGGGAATCAGCCCCAGCATTTT. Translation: CARNLGGGNQPQHF.